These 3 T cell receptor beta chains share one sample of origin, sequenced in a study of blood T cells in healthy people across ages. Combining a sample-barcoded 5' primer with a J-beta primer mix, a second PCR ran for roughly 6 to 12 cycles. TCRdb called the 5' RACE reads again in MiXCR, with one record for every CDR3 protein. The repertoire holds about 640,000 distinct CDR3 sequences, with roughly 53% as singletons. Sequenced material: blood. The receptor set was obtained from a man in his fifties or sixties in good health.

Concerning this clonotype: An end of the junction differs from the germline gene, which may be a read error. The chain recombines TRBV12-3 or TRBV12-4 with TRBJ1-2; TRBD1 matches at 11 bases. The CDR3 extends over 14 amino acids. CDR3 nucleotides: TGTGCCAGCAGTTACGGACAGGGGGCGGTAGGCTACACCTTT. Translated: CASSYGQGAVGYTF.

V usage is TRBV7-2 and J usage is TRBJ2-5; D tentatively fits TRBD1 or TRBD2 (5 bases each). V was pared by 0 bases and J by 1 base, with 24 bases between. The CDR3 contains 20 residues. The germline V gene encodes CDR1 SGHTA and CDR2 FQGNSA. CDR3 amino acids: CASSLAVGATGVAPQETQYF. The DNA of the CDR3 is TGTGCCAGCAGCTTAGCTGTTGGGGCTACCGGGGTAGCGCCCCAAGAGACCCAGTACTTC. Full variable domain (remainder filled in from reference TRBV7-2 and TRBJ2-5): GAGVSQSPSNKVTEKGKDVELRCDPISGHTALYWYRQSLGQGLEFLIYFQGNSAPDKSGLPSDRFSAERTGGSVSTLTIQRTQQEDSAVYLCASSLAVGATGVAPQETQYFGPGTRLLVL.

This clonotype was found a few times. CDR3 in amino acids: CASSPPSGGYTF. The CDR3, as DNA: TGTGCCAGCAGCCCCCCCAGCGGTGGCTACACCTTC. The rearrangement uses TRBV18 and TRBJ1-2; D unresolved. Trimming shortened V by 8 bases and J by 7 bases, and 14 bases separated the two germline ends. This CDR3 has 12 residues. Per the germline V gene, CDR1 is KGHSH and CDR2 is LQKENI. Full variable domain (rest looked up from reference TRBV18 and TRBJ1-2): NAGVMQNPRHLVRRRGQEARLRCSPMKGHSHVYWYRQLPEEGLKFMVYLQKENIIDESGMPKERFSAEFPKEGPSILRIQQVVRGDSAAYFCASSPPSGGYTFGSGTRLTVV.